This T cell receptor (beta chain) was sequenced for a study of T cells after yellow fever vaccination. TCRdb independently ran MiXCR on the 5' RACE reads; one entry per CDR3 protein. This table has under 300,000 distinct CDR3 sequences, 10% to 15% appearing once. CDR3 size: 14 residues. Germline CDR1 is SGHRS and CDR2 is YFSETQ. V lost 7 bases to trimming and J lost 5 bases, with 18 bases between them. The sample here was CD4+ T cells sorted from PBMCs, taken 45 days after the yellow fever booster vaccination. The sequence was obtained from a man aged 25 to 45 who received the YFV17D yellow fever vaccine. The genes are TRBV5-1 and TRBJ2-5; D unclear. CDR3 nucleotides: TGCGCCAGCTCCCCCTCAGAACCCCCGGAGACCCAGTACTTC. Protein sequence: CASSPSEPPETQYF.